These T cell receptor beta chains were read from a single sample in a study of shared clonotypes between healthy human individuals. TCRdb keeps only in-frame clones here, not all; method: immunoSEQ multiplex PCR. The sample records approximately 2,000,000 clones, 93% being singletons. Input material: naive CD8+ T cells from PBMCs. These receptors were collected from a man between 18 and 29 years old in good health. Some clones in this sample may be carry-over from other donors' samples. The CDR3 runs from the conserved cysteine through the conserved F or W. The order of the fields is D gene, J gene, V gene, clone size, CDR3 DNA, CDR3 protein. D genes are given only for firm matches. Clone size is given for some rows only: seen once, a few or many times, or a class if the clone is expanded.

>-|TRBJ2-2|TRBV11-3|-
TGTGCCAGCAGCTTAGATCCTGGGGCTTCGAACACCGGGGAGCTGTTTTTT
CASSLDPGASNTGELFF
>-|TRBJ1-2|TRBV2|-
TGTGCCAGTCGTATCCGGCCCTCTAACTATGGCTACACCTTC
CASRIRPSNYGYTF
>-|TRBJ2-3|TRBV5-1|-
TGCGCCAGCAAACCGGGACTCAACACAGATACGCAGTATTTT
CASKPGLNTDTQYF
>-|TRBJ2-6|TRBV28|-
TGTGCCAGCAGGAACAGGGAACAAGATGGGGCCAACGTCCTGACTTTC
CASRNREQDGANVLTF
>-|TRBJ2-1|TRBV7-2|-
TGTGCCAGCAGCTTAGCGCTACTAGGGCGGAGCTCCTACAATGAGCAGTTCTTC
CASSLALLGRSSYNEQFF
>-|TRBJ1-2|TRBV20-1|-
TGCAGTGCTAAAGGGAATGGCTACACCTTC
CSAKGNGYTF
>-|TRBJ1-1|TRBV18|-
TGTGCCAGCTCACCACCCACAGCGGCCTTGAACACTGAAGCTTTCTTT
CASSPPTAALNTEAFF
>-|TRBJ2-5|TRBV6-5|-
TGTGCCAGCAGTTACTCGAGTCGAATCCAAGAGACCCAGTACTTC
CASSYSSRIQETQYF
>TRBD1|TRBJ2-7|TRBV7-2|-
TGTGCCAGCAGCATTTCCGGGACAGGGACCGAGCAGTACTTC
CASSISGTGTEQYF
>TRBD1|TRBJ1-1|TRBV27|-
TGTGCCAGCAGTTTAATGACAGGGGAGAGTGAAGCTTTCTTT
CASSLMTGESEAFF
>-|TRBJ1-1|TRBV9|-
TGTGCCAGCAACCTCTACGACAGCCTGAACACTGAAGCTTTCTTT
CASNLYDSLNTEAFF
>TRBD1|TRBJ2-1|TRBV7-3|-
TGTGCCAGCAGCTTAATTCGTGACAGGGGGACCAATGAGCAGTTCTTC
CASSLIRDRGTNEQFF
>-|TRBJ2-5|TRBV9|-
TGTGCCAGCAGCGTAGAGGCAGGGTCGTACAGGACCCAGTACTTC
CASSVEAGSYRTQYF
>TRBD1|TRBJ2-1|TRBV7-9|-
TGTGCCAGCAGCTCCCGCGTCGGGGACAGATACAATGAGCAGTTCTTC
CASSSRVGDRYNEQFF
>-|TRBJ2-3|TRBV27|-
TGTGCCAGCAGTTTAGACCGATATACGCAGTATTTT
CASSLDRYTQYF
>-|TRBJ1-1|TRBV30|-
TGTGCCTCGGAAGAGACCCCTATGGCCTTTCGAGATGAAGCTTTCTTT
CASEETPMAFRDEAFF
>TRBD1|TRBJ2-7|TRBV5-1|-
TGCGCCAGCAGCTTGGACCCAAGGGACAGACTAACCTACGAGCAGTACTTC
CASSLDPRDRLTYEQYF
>-|TRBJ2-1|TRBV7-8|-
TGTGCCAGCAGCTCCGACTCGTCATTCAATGAGCAGTTCTTC
CASSSDSSFNEQFF
>-|TRBJ2-7|TRBV18|-
TGTGCCAGCTCACCTCAGCCGTCGGAGATCAACTACGAGCAGTACTTC
CASSPQPSEINYEQYF
>TRBD1|TRBJ1-1|TRBV10-3|-
TGTGCCATCAGTGATAGGGACAGGGGGCACACTGAAGCTTTCTTT
CAISDRDRGHTEAFF
>TRBD2|TRBJ2-7|TRBV5-6|-
TGTGCCAGCAGCGGCGGGAGTCACTACGAGCAGTACTTC
CASSGGSHYEQYF
>-|TRBJ2-1|TRBV13|once
TGTGCCAGCAGCTTTTTCCAGTACAATGAGCAGTTCTTC
CASSFFQYNEQFF
>-|TRBJ1-5|TRBV19|-
TGTGCCAGTAGTATCGAGGGACCGCGGGGACTCCAGCCCCAGCATTTT
CASSIEGPRGLQPQHF
>-|TRBJ2-1|TRBV11-2|-
TGTGCCAGCAGCTTAGTCGGTGGAGCGCCTGGCTCCTACAATGAGCAGTTCTTC
CASSLVGGAPGSYNEQFF
>-|TRBJ2-1|TRBV7-3|once
TGTGCCAGCAGCTTAATCCCGTCGAGCTCCTACAATGAGCAGTTCTTC
CASSLIPSSSYNEQFF
>-|TRBJ2-5|TRBV14|-
TGTGCCAGCAGCCAAGATTGGTACGCACAAGAGACCCAGTACTTC
CASSQDWYAQETQYF
>-|TRBJ2-1|TRBV14|-
TGTGCCAGCAGCCAAGAGAGCTCCTACAATGAGCAGTTCTTC
CASSQESSYNEQFF
>-|TRBJ1-2|TRBV7-9|once
TGTGCCAGCAGCCCGGACCGGGACACCGTAAACTATGGCTACACCTTC
CASSPDRDTVNYGYTF
>-|TRBJ2-7|TRBV21-1|-
TGTGCCAGCAGCAAAAACAGGGTCGACGAGCAGTACTTC
CASSKNRVDEQYF
>-|TRBJ2-7|TRBV29-1|-
TGCAGCGTTGAAGTTCGGGACCAAACCTACGAGCAGTACTTC
CSVEVRDQTYEQYF
>TRBD1|TRBJ1-2|TRBV29-1|-
TGCAGCGTTGTGTCTTTGGGACAGAGTGTTGGCTACACCTTC
CSVVSLGQSVGYTF
>-|TRBJ2-1|TRBV19|-
TGTGCCAGTATGTTGGGGAGCTCCTACAATGAGCAGTTCTTC
CASMLGSSYNEQFF
>TRBD1|TRBJ1-1|TRBV2|-
TGTGCCAGCAGAACAGGGGGCACTGAAGCTTTCTTT
CASRTGGTEAFF
>TRBD2|TRBJ2-7|TRBV15|-
TGTGCCACCAGCAGAGGGGCGGGAGGCTTTTACGAGCAGTACTTC
CATSRGAGGFYEQYF
>-|TRBJ2-1|TRBV7-9|-
TGTGCCAGCAGCTTAGGGGGGGTACATGAGCAGTTCTTC
CASSLGGVHEQFF
>-|TRBJ1-5|TRBV28|-
TGTGCCAGCAGTTTATGGGCACAGGGTCTTGGACAGCCCCAGCATTTT
CASSLWAQGLGQPQHF
>TRBD2|TRBJ2-5|TRBV5-5|-
TGTGCCAGCAGCGTACCTAGCGGGAGGGAGACCCAGTACTTC
CASSVPSGRETQYF
>TRBD2|TRBJ2-5|TRBV6-5|-
TGTGCCAGCAGTTACGAACTAGCGGGAACAGAGACCCAGTACTTC
CASSYELAGTETQYF
>-|TRBJ1-5|TRBV6-1|once
TGTGCCAACAAATTTACCCAGGGAGGGAATCAGCCCCAGCATTTT
CANKFTQGGNQPQHF
>-|TRBJ1-5|TRBV10-2|-
TGCGCCAGCAGCCCATCACCTGAGGGGATTGGCAATCAGCCCCAGCATTTT
CASSPSPEGIGNQPQHF
>-|TRBJ2-1|TRBV29-1|-
TGCAGCGTTGAATCGCCGGGGACCTACAATGAGCAGTTCTTC
CSVESPGTYNEQFF
>-|TRBJ1-5|TRBV15|-
TGTGCCACCAGCAGAGATGGGCAGGACAATCAGCCCCAGCATTTT
CATSRDGQDNQPQHF
>-|TRBJ1-5|TRBV6-6|-
TGTGCCAGCCGGCCGGGGGGAGATAGCAATCAGCCCCAGCATTTT
CASRPGGDSNQPQHF
>TRBD2|TRBJ2-7|TRBV9|-
TGTGCCAGCAGCGTAGGTAGCGGGAGTTTGGACGAGCAGTACTTC
CASSVGSGSLDEQYF